The T cell receptor (beta chain) described here comes from a study of glioma-infiltrating T cells after dendritic cell vaccination (dated by TCRdb to about 2016). Study-wide context: The cohort comprised around 15 glioblastoma patients from Phase I and II dendritic cell vaccination trials, 9 newly diagnosed and 6 with recurrent disease. Tumor-infiltrating lymphocyte content was quantified and tumor and blood repertoires were compared in dendritic cell-vaccinated glioblastoma patients by deep sequencing of TCR beta CDR3 regions. The vaccine was prepared from monocyte-derived dendritic cells that were cultured for about 7 days with IL-4 and GM-CSF and then pulsed overnight with autologous tumor lysate. Three intradermal dendritic cell vaccine injections were administered to patients at biweekly intervals in the arm below the axilla. Autologous tumor lysate-pulsed dendritic cell vaccination was administered to the patients between about 2003 and 2013. Survival after dendritic cell vaccination was correlated with TCR sequencing metrics, including TIL content and tumor-blood repertoire overlap. The paper's findings and limits, for the study overall: The three-group TCR overlap response model was characterized as speculative, and prospective validation of the model was stated to be required. The cohort was small and heterogeneous, and full blood and tumor sets were available for few patients, with initial-recurrent tumor pairs available for even fewer patients. Longer time to progression and overall survival after dendritic cell vaccination were predicted by higher estimated pretreatment TIL content. TCR clonality showed no direct relationship with survival, which suggests that a diverse polyclonal response may be important.

Using the immunoSEQ assay, TCRB CDR3 regions were amplified from approximately 2 micrograms of genomic DNA, or from all available DNA when less than that was on hand. The multiplex PCR relied on 60 forward primers for TCR V beta segments and 13 reverse primers for J beta segments. Synthetic control templates were spiked into each sample at limiting dilution to estimate reads per starting template. Reads of 87 bp were generated by sequencing on the Illumina HiSeq System. In the source study's methods: To remove PCR and sequencing errors, closely related sequences were merged with a nearest neighbor algorithm. TCR overlap was defined as the percentage of unique tumor TCR beta sequences that were also found in the peripheral blood of the same patient. Imported from immuneACCESS, the table was reduced by TCRdb to in-frame sequences with V and J called. These copies leave out some clones; in studies compared against another copy, an unresolved V gene accounts for under half, and the cause of the remainder is not known. V and J calls and clone size follow that table, whereas D and trimming were derived from the DNA. The sample table contains about 100,000 clones; only one count was recorded for around 80% of them. Approximately 5.5% of the sample is taken by the ten largest.

For this clone: Its antigen is currently not known. One base away there is no much larger clone; base qualities are not given.

Its CDR3 holds 15 amino acids, cysteine through phenylalanine. The only DNA kept is the CDR3, 45 bases in frame from the first base. The CDR1 and CDR2 encoded by the germline V gene are MGHDK and SYGVNS. The germline V end is reduced by 4 bases and the J end by 6 bases; junction bases left unmatched: 7. Interpreted using the paper, the time point label stands for: after dendritic cell vaccination, including at tumor progression/relapse. Patients were selected for having adequate residual fresh-frozen tumor tissue and more than two years of available survival data. An isocitrate dehydrogenase mutation was not carried by any of the glioblastoma patients, although molecular status was otherwise variable. PBMC were collected before vaccination, two weeks after the third vaccination, and at tumor progression when it occurred. Genomic DNA was extracted with the Qiagen DNeasy Blood extraction Kit.

The sequencing here drew on blood, taken after dendritic cell vaccination. The sequence was collected from a human donor with glioblastoma. The chain was built from TRBV25-1 and TRBJ2-1, with 9 bases matching TRBD1. Here is the DNA: TGTGCCAGCAGTGTCCCGGGACAGGGCCGCAATGAGCAGTTCTTC. Its protein is CASSVPGQGRNEQFF.